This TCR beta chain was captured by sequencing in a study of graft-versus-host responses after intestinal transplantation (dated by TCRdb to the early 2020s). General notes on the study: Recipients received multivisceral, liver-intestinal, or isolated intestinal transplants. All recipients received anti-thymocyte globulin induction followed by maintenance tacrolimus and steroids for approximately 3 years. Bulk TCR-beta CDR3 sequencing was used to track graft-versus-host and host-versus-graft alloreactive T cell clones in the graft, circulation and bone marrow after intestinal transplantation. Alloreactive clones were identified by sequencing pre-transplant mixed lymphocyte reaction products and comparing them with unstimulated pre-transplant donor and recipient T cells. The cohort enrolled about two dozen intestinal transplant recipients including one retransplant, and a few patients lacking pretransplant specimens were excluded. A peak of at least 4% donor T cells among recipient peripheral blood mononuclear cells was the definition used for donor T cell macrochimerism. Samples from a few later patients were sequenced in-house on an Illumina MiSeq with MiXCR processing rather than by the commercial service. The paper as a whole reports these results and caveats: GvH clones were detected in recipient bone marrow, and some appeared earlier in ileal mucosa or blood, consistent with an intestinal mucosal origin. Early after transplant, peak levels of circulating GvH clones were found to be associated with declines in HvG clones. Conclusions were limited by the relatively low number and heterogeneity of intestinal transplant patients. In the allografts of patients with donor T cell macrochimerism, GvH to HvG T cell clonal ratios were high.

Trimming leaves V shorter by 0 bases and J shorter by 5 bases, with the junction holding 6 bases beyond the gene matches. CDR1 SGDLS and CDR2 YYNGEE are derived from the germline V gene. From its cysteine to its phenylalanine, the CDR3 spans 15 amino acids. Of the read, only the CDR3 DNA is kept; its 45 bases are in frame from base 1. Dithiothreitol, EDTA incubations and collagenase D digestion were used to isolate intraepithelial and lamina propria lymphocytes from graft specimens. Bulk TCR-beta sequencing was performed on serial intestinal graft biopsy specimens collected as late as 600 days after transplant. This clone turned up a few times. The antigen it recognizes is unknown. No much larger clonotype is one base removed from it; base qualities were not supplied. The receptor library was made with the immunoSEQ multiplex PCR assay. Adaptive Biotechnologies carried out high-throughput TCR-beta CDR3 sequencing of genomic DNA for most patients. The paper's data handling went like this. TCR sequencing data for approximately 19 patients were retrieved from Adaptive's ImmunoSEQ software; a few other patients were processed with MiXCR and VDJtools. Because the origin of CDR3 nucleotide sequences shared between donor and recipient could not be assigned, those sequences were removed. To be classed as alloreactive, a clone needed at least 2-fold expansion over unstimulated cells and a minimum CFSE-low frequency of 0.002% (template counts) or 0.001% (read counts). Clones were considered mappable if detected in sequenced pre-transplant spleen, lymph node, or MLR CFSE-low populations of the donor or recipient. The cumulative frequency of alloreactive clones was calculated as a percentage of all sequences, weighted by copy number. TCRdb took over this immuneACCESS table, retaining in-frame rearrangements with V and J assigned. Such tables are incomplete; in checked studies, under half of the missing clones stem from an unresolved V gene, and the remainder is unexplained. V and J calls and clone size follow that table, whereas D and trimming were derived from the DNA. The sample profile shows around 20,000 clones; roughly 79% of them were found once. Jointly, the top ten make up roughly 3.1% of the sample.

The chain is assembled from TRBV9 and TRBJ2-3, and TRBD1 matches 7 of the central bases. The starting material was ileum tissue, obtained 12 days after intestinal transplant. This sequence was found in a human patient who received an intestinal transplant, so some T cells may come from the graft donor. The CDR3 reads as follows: CASSVEGAVRDTQYF. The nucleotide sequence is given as TGTGCCAGCAGCGTAGAGGGGGCGGTTCGAGATACGCAGTATTTT.